This TCR beta chain was profiled in a study of blood T cell repertoires in COVID-19. Study overall: Sample material is recorded as cDNA or gDNA derived from T cells, B-cell-depleted T cells, or PBMCs.

The assay was immunoSEQ multiplex PCR, and TCRdb's table has in-frame clones only and misses some. The data show about 190,000 clones, 60% to 80% seen once. This clone was seen a few times. Trimming removed 5 bases from V and 2 bases from J; junction bases left unmatched: 10. This CDR3 has 17 residues. Germline V CDR1 and CDR2: MNHEY, SMNVEV (reference sequence). Material for sequencing was peripheral blood. This chain joins TRBV27 and TRBJ2-3, with TRBD2 identical over 10 bases. This receptor was taken from a woman in her 70s with acute or convalescent COVID-19. CDR3 DNA sequence: TGTGCCAGCAGTCCAATAGCGGGAGGCGGATTCACAGATACGCAGTATTTT. Protein product: CASSPIAGGGFTDTQYF.